This TCR beta chain originates from a study of beta chain features in type 1 diabetes. Germline CDR1 is ENHRY and CDR2 is SYGVKD. V was shortened by 10 bases and J by 5 bases, with 17 bases between the two germline ends. This CDR3 contains 13 residues. Findings and caveats of the study: Fewer insertions but more deletions were seen at VDJ junctions in type 1 diabetes patients. No resolution was reached here on whether HLA type influences TCRB rearrangement. PCR might preferentially amplify shorter templates, equally in patients and controls. All four CD4+ subsets from Type 1 diabetes patients carried moderately but significantly shorter TCRB CDR3s.

To note about this clone: As yet, its antigen is unknown.

All of the isolated RNA was reverse transcribed, so expressed TCRB transcripts were sequenced. An average approximately 3.5 million reads came from naive, central memory and regulatory T cell samples. Sequencing used immunoSEQ multiplex PCR; TCRdb keeps in-frame clones, though not all of them. The table records 120,000 to 150,000 clones, 10% to 15% of them present only once. The chain combines TRBV10-3 with TRBJ1-2; weak D call: TRBD1 (5 bases). The source is a man between 18 and 35 years old with type 1 diabetes. Specimen: central memory CD4+ T cells from blood. The CDR3 loop reads CATLPGLTYGYTF. Written as DNA, the CDR3 is TGTGCCACCCTACCGGGACTAACTTATGGCTACACCTTC.